This T cell receptor beta chain was recovered during a study of T cell changes during pregnancy in multiple sclerosis. V lost 5 bases to trimming and J lost 5 bases; unmatched junction nucleotides: 11. CDR3 length: 16 amino acids. Per the germline V gene, CDR1 is SNHLY and CDR2 is FYNNEI. This clone was seen only once. Data came from immunoSEQ multiplex PCR; TCRdb stores just in-frame clones and leaves some out. The sample holds about 44,000 clones; roughly 96% are singletons and the top ten take under 0.9%. This sequence originates from a female donor with multiple sclerosis, enrolled in a pregnancy study. V is TRBV2 and J is TRBJ2-2; the match to TRBD1 covers 7 bases. Sequenced material: peripheral blood, taken in the second trimester of pregnancy. CDR3 sequence (DNA): TGTGCCAGCAGTAATCTGGGCAGGGGGAAAACCGGGGAGCTGTTTTTT. Encoded protein: CASSNLGRGKTGELFF.